Below, 32 T cell receptor beta chains from the same sample are listed, as sequenced in a study of tumor-infiltrating lymphocytes in localized non-small cell lung cancer. Libraries were prepared by immunoSEQ multiplex PCR; TCRdb keeps only in-frame clonotypes and omits some of them. The sample has some 30,000 clones, 70% to 90% seen once; the top ten hold roughly 2%. Source material: lung tumor tissue. These receptors were obtained from a human donor with non-small cell lung cancer.

CDR3 sequence reads: CASSIGGGEKLFF. DNA for the CDR3: TGCGCCAGCAGCATTGGGGGAGGGGAAAAACTGTTTTTT. This rearrangement joins TRBV5-1 to TRBJ1-4; D possibly corresponds to TRBD1 (5 bases). Trimming cost V 4 bases and J 8 bases, with 12 bases left between them. The CDR3 spans 13 residues. Germline-derived CDR1 and CDR2 are SGHRS and YFSETQ.

The CDR3 DNA follows: TGCGCCAGCAGGGCGGTGGACACCGGGGAGCTGTTTTTT. Protein product: CASRAVDTGELFF. The V and J genes are TRBV5-1 and TRBJ2-2; unclear D gene. This CDR3 contains 13 residues. The V and J ends lost 5 bases and 3 bases respectively, with 8 bases between them. Germline V gene data show CDR1 as SGHRS and CDR2 as YFSETQ.

This chain connects TRBV2 to TRBJ1-2; D gene uncertain. CDR1 SNHLY and CDR2 FYNNEI come from the germline V gene. V was shortened by 8 bases and J by 4 bases, with 14 bases between the two germline ends. The length of the CDR3 is 13 residues. CDR3 in amino acids: CASLEGPLYGYTF. CDR3 nucleotides: TGTGCCAGCTTAGAGGGTCCTCTCTATGGCTACACCTTC.

This clone was counted only a few times. The rearrangement uses TRBV10-3 and TRBJ2-3; 8 bases agree with TRBD1. V shed 6 bases, J shed 1 base, and the junction held 6 bases outside the gene matches. This CDR3 comprises 15 residues. Germline-derived CDR1 and CDR2 are ENHRY and SYGVKD. CDR3 nucleotides: TGTGCCATCAGCAGACTACAGGGGGGCACAGATACGCAGTATTTT. It specifies CAISRLQGGTDTQYF.

The count of this clone is one. The chain uses TRBV5-6 and TRBJ2-7; maybe TRBD2 (5 bases). The CDR3 totals 15 residues. V gave up 3 bases and J gave up 0 bases, with 13 bases separating them. Germline V lookup: CDR1 SGHDT, CDR2 YYEEEE. The CDR3 DNA follows: TGTGCCAGCAGCTGGGGAGATAGGAGCTCCTACGAGCAGTACTTC. Protein sequence: CASSWGDRSSYEQYF.

The chain carries TRBV14 and TRBJ1-1; 7 nucleotides match TRBD1. Germline V gene data show CDR1 as SGHDN and CDR2 as FVKESK. This CDR3 has 14 amino acids. V dropped 4 bases and J dropped 6; count of bases not matched to a gene: 8. The CDR3 DNA reads TGTGCCAGCAGCCCCCGGACAGGAGGAGCTGAAGCTTTCTTT. Translation: CASSPRTGGAEAFF.

The rearrangement uses TRBV7-8 and TRBJ2-7; D gene uncertain. V dropped 1 base and J dropped 5 bases, with 12 bases sitting between them. The CDR3 covers 14 residues. CDR1 SGHVS and CDR2 FQNEAQ come from the germline V gene. CDR3 sequence reads: CASSLDSSGDEQYF. The CDR3 DNA reads TGTGCCAGCAGCTTAGACTCTTCCGGCGACGAGCAGTACTTC.

V and J are TRBV18 and TRBJ2-3; D perhaps matches TRBD1 (5 bases). This CDR3 is 13 amino acids long. Trimming removed 6 bases at V and 6 bases at J, with 13 bases between. Germline V gene sequence: CDR1 KGHSH, CDR2 LQKENI. CDR3: CASSPGGADTQYF. In DNA, the CDR3 is TGTGCCAGCTCTCCGGGTGGGGCCGATACGCAGTATTTT.

The V gene is TRBV10-3, the J gene TRBJ2-1; TRBD1 matches 7 bases. Trimming at V came to 6 bases and at J to 2 bases, leaving 7 bases not matched to a gene. CDR1 is ENHRY, CDR2 SYGVKD, per germline. The length of the CDR3 is 15 residues. The CDR3 DNA follows: TGTGCCATCAGCACGGGACAGTCCCCCTACAATGAGCAGTTCTTC. Translation: CAISTGQSPYNEQFF.

The CDR3: CASSLQRGRTDTQYF. The CDR3 coding sequence is TGTGCCAGCAGCTTACAGCGGGGGAGAACAGATACGCAGTATTTT. The V call is TRBV7-2, the J call TRBJ2-3, with TRBD2 identical over 8 bases. V lost 2 bases and J lost 3; bases outside the gene matches: 4. Per the germline V gene, CDR1 is SGHTA and CDR2 is FQGNSA. The CDR3 has 15 residues.

This clone showed up just a few times. The chain combines TRBV4-1 with TRBJ2-5, with TRBD1 matching 9 bases. There are 15 residues in the CDR3. Germline values: CDR1 MGHRA, CDR2 YSYEKL. The ends lost 2 bases at V and 5 bases at J; junction bases unmatched: 6. The CDR3 region is CASSQYTGGDETQYF. DNA for the CDR3: TGCGCCAGCAGCCAATACACAGGGGGCGATGAGACCCAGTACTTC.

The chain recombines TRBV6-4 with TRBJ2-7; 12 nucleotides line up with TRBD2. The junction had 6 bases not matched to a gene; V was cut back by 2 bases and J by 4 bases. CDR1 is MRHNA and CDR2 is SNTAGT in the germline V gene. CDR3 length: 16 amino acids. The CDR3 reads CASSDVASGGAYEQYF. DNA of the CDR3: TGTGCCAGCAGTGACGTTGCTAGCGGGGGGGCTTACGAGCAGTACTTC.

The J gene is TRBJ1-2, the V gene TRBV9; D is unclear. Trimming left V 4 bases short and J 9 bases short, with 13 bases between. Germline V gene sequence: CDR1 SGDLS, CDR2 YYNGEE. The CDR3 has 12 amino acids. CDR3 sequence (DNA): TGTGCCAGCAGCCCGCCGGGTTCGCGCTACACCTTC. Its protein product is CASSPPGSRYTF.

This chain uses TRBV5-1 with TRBJ1-1; D is perhaps TRBD1 (6 bases). The CDR3 sequence is 15 residues long. Trimming cost V 3 bases and J 0 bases, with 12 bases left between them. CDR1 SGHRS and CDR2 YFSETQ come from the germline V gene. CDR3: CASSSPDSLNTEAFF. DNA for the CDR3: TGCGCCAGCAGCTCCCCGGACAGTCTGAACACTGAAGCTTTCTTT.

This clone was found a few times. This chain joins TRBV7-2 and TRBJ1-6; D is unclear. This CDR3 comprises 15 residues. Trimming stripped 5 bases from V and 5 bases from J, with 13 bases between. CDR1 and CDR2 from the germline V gene are SGHTA and FQGNSA. Written as DNA, the CDR3 is TGTGCCAGCAGCCCCCAGGTGCTAAATAATTCACCCCTCCACTTT. Its translation is CASSPQVLNNSPLHF. The full variable domain, in which reference TRBV7-2 and TRBJ1-6 provide the parts outside the CDR3, is GAGVSQSPSNKVTEKGKDVELRCDPISGHTALYWYRQSLGQGLEFLIYFQGNSAPDKSGLPSDRFSAERTGGSVSTLTIQRTQQEDSAVYLCASSPQVLNNSPLHFGNGTRLTVT.

The chain uses TRBV30 and TRBJ1-5; D unclear. Germline V gives CDR1 GTSNPN, CDR2 SVGIG (reference sequence). The CDR3 is made up of 12 amino acids. V was clipped by 4 bases and J by 4 bases, with 8 bases between them. The CDR3: CAWKPPNQPQHF. CDR3 nucleotides: TGTGCCTGGAAACCCCCTAATCAGCCCCAGCATTTT.

The chain carries TRBV19 and TRBJ2-1; D perhaps matches TRBD2 (5 bases). The ends were cut back, 3 bases at V and 3 bases at J, with 12 bases in the middle. The CDR3 is 15 residues long. The germline gives CDR1 LNHDA, CDR2 SQIVND (reference sequence). DNA of the CDR3: TGTGCCAGTAGTATTTCCAGCGGAGACTACAATGAGCAGTTCTTC. As protein: CASSISSGDYNEQFF.

The genes are TRBV30 and TRBJ2-3; 10 bases line up with TRBD1. Looked up from germline, CDR1 is GTSNPN and CDR2 is SVGIG (reference sequence). The CDR3 sequence is 15 residues long. V lost 3 bases and J lost 2; bases outside the gene matches: 5. CDR3 nucleotide sequence: TGTGCCTGGAGCGACGGACAGGGGGTCACAGATACGCAGTATTTT. Protein product: CAWSDGQGVTDTQYF.

The chain recombines TRBV5-5 with TRBJ1-2; possible D gene TRBD1, 6 bases. This CDR3 has 15 residues. Germline V CDR1 and CDR2: SGHKS, YYEKEE (reference sequence). Trimming left V 3 bases short and J 5 bases short, with 17 bases between. In nucleotides, the CDR3 is TGTGCCAGCAGCTCCTCTCGGGGGGCAGGGTATGGCTACACCTTC. It codes for CASSSSRGAGYGYTF.

On this clone itself: One junction end disagrees with the germline gene, perhaps due to a read error. The chain employs TRBV7-7 and TRBJ2-6, with a weak D call TRBD1 (5 bases). CDR3 length: 14 residues. Germline V gene sequence: CDR1 SSHAT, CDR2 FNYEAQ (reference sequence). CDR3: CASSQGSGANVLTF. As DNA, the CDR3 is TGTGCTAGCAGTCAGGGATCCGGGGCCAACGTCCTGACTTTC.

The V gene is TRBV10-3, the J gene TRBJ1-4, with 7 bases fitting TRBD1. V shed 5 bases, J shed 6 bases, and the junction held 3 bases outside the gene matches. This CDR3 comprises 13 residues. Germline CDR1 and CDR2: ENHRY and SYGVKD. The CDR3 reads CAISPGTDEKLFF. In DNA form, the CDR3 reads TGTGCCATCAGTCCCGGGACAGATGAAAAACTGTTTTTT.

The V and J genes are TRBV14 and TRBJ2-7; possible D gene TRBD1, 5 bases. Germline V gene lookup returns CDR1 SGHDN and CDR2 FVKESK. The CDR3 is made up of 13 amino acids. Trimming took 1 base from V and 6 from J, leaving 10 bases between them. The CDR3 nucleotides read TGTGCCAGCAGCCAAGTGGAAGGGGCCGAGCAGTACTTC. Protein: CASSQVEGAEQYF.

This chain joins TRBV9 and TRBJ1-2, with D unresolved. Trimming removed 0 bases from V and 4 bases from J, with 10 bases in between. Germline loops: CDR1 SGDLS, CDR2 YYNGEE. This CDR3 region has 14 residues. DNA for the CDR3: TGTGCCAGCAGCGTAGCGCCCAGGACCTATGGCTACACCTTC. It codes for CASSVAPRTYGYTF.

The V and J genes are TRBV4-1 and TRBJ1-1; TRBD1 is a possible D gene (5 bases). CDR1 and CDR2 (germline): MGHRA, YSYEKL. The ends were cut back, 0 bases at V and 1 base at J, with 12 bases in the middle. The CDR3 length is 16 residues. CDR3 sequence (DNA): TGCGCCAGCAGCCAAGAAATCTACAGGACGAACACTGAAGCTTTCTTT. The encoded protein is CASSQEIYRTNTEAFF.

The rearrangement uses TRBV4-3 and TRBJ1-1; the match to TRBD1 covers 7 bases. Per the germline V gene, CDR1 is LGHNA and CDR2 is YSLEER. The length of the CDR3 is 17 residues. V was clipped by 0 bases and J by 7 bases; unmatched bases: 14. The CDR3 region has the DNA TGCGCCAGCAGCCAAGATTGGTACCGGACAGGCATCGGTGAAGCTTTCTTT. Amino acid sequence: CASSQDWYRTGIGEAFF.

The chain links TRBV30 to TRBJ1-1; possible D gene TRBD1, 6 bases. The germline V gene has CDR1 GTSNPN and CDR2 SVGIG (reference sequence). This CDR3 has 12 amino acids. V gave up 0 bases and J gave up 8 bases, with 10 bases separating them. The CDR3 sequence is CAWSVGTSEAFF. CDR3 nucleotide sequence: TGTGCCTGGAGTGTAGGGACAAGCGAAGCTTTCTTT. Complete variable domain (other parts from reference TRBV30 and TRBJ1-1): SQTIHQWPATLVQPVGSPLSLECTVEGTSNPNLYWYRQAAGRGLQLLFYSVGIGQISSEVPQNLSASRPQDRQFILSSKKLLLSDSGFYLCAWSVGTSEAFFGQGTRLTVV.

V gene TRBV4-1 combines with J gene TRBJ1-2, with 7 bases aligning to TRBD1. CDR3 size: 15 residues. After removal of 0 bases from V and 0 bases from J, the junction contained 1 base not matched to a gene. Germline V gene lookup returns CDR1 MGHRA and CDR2 YSYEKL. CDR3 sequence (DNA): TGCGCCAGCAGCCAAGACAGGGGGTCTAACTATGGCTACACCTTC. This translates into CASSQDRGSNYGYTF.

The chain is built from TRBV19 and TRBJ1-5; 7 bases fit TRBD1. This CDR3 has 15 residues. Trimming at V came to 9 bases and at J to 0 bases, leaving 8 bases not matched to a gene. CDR1 is LNHDA and CDR2 is SQIVND in the germline V gene (reference sequence). The DNA for the CDR3 is TGTGCCAGCAGGACAGGACCCATTAGCAATCAGCCCCAGCATTTT. Amino acids: CASRTGPISNQPQHF.

The chain joins TRBV9 to TRBJ2-5; D is ambiguous. CDR3 length: 13 amino acids. Germline V lookup: CDR1 SGDLS, CDR2 YYNGEE. V dropped 0 bases and J dropped 5 bases, with 8 bases sitting between them. The CDR3 region has the DNA TGTGCCAGCAGCGTAGCTACCGGGGAGACCCAGTACTTC. Amino acid sequence: CASSVATGETQYF.

This chain links TRBV7-2 with TRBJ1-6; tentative D call: TRBD1 (6 bases). The germline V gene encodes CDR1 SGHTA and CDR2 FQGNSA. This CDR3 has 14 residues. Trimming removed 5 bases at V and 7 bases at J, with 12 bases between. The CDR3 protein is CASSRGGFNSPLHF. The CDR3 bases are TGTGCCAGCAGCCGGGGGGGCTTCAATTCACCCCTCCACTTT.

The chain joins TRBV14 to TRBJ2-7, with 8 bases fitting TRBD1. J was trimmed by 2 bases and V by 4 bases; bases with no gene match: 10. Germline lookup yields CDR1 SGHDN and CDR2 FVKESK. The CDR3 is 16 amino acids. CDR3: CASSLNFRTGTYEQYF. In DNA form, the CDR3 reads TGTGCCAGCAGCCTCAACTTTAGGACAGGGACCTACGAGCAGTACTTC.

The chain is built from TRBV4-2 and TRBJ1-2, with D hard to call. This CDR3 has 14 residues. V dropped 0 bases and J dropped 4 bases, with 9 bases sitting between them. CDR1 is LGHNA, CDR2 YNFKEQ, per germline. The CDR3 bases are TGTGCCAGCAGCCAAGAATCGCCGACCTATGGCTACACCTTC. Encoded protein: CASSQESPTYGYTF.